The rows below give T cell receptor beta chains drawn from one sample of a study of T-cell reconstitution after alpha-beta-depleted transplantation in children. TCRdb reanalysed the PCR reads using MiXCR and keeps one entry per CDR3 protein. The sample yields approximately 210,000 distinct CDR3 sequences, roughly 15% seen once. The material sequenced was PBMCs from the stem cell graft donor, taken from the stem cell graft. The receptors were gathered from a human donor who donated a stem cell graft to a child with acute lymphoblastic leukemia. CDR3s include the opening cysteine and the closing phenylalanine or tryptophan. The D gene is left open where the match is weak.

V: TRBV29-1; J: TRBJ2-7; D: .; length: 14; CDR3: CSVGRTAGGYEQYF
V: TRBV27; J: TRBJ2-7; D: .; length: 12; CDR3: CASWGADYEQYF
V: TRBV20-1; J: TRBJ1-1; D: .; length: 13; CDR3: CSASRALRTEAFF
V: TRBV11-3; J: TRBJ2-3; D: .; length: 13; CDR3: CASSLAPGDTQYF
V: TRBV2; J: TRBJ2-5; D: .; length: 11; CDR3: CASSEGDPSSF
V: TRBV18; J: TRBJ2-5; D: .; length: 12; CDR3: CASSPSQETQYF
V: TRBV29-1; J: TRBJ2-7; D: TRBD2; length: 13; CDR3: CSVQGRGAREQYF
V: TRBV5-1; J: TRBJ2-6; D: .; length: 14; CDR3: CASSLSNGANVLTF
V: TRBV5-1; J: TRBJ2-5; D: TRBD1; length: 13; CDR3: CASSRGPQETQYF
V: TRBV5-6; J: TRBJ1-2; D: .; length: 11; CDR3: CASSLVGVYTF
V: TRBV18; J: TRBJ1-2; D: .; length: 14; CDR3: CASSHTGEREGYTF
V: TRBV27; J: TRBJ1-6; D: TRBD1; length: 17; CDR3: CASRRGTGGVYNSPLHF
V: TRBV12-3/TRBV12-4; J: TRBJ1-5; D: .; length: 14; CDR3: CASSSQGSRQPQHF
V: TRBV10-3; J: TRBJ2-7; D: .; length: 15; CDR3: CAISEILESSYEQYF